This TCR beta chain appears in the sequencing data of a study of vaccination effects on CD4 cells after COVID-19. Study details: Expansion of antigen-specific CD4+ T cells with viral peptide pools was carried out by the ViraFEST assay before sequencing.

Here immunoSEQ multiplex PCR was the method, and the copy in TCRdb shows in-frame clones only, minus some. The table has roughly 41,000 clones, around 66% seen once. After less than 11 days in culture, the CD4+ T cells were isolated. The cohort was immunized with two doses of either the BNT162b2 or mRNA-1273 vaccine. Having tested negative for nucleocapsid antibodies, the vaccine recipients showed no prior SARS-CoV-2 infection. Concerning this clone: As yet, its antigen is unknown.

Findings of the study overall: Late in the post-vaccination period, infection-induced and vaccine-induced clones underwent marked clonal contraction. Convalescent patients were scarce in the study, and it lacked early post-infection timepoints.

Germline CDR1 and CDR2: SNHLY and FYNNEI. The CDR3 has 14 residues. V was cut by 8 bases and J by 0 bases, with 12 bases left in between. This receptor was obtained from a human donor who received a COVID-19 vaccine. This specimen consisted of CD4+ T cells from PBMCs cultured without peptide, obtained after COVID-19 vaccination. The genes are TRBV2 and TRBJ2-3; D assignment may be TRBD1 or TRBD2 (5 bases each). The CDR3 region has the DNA TGTGCCAGCGAGGCCGGGGCTAGCACAGATACGCAGTATTTT. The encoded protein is CASEAGASTDTQYF.